This TCR beta chain was identified in a study of tumor and adjacent non-tumor tissue in lung cancer (dated by TCRdb to 2016 to 2019). As for the study more broadly: Patients with adenocarcinoma (about twelve), squamous cell carcinoma (2) and small cell lung cancer (1) were included in the cohort. The study compared bulk TCRbeta repertoires between lung tumor tissue and matched distant non-tumor lung tissue from 15 lung cancer patients. For each patient, one tumor sample and one normal lung sample were taken, giving approximately 33 paired specimens that underwent TCRbeta CDR3 sequencing. In total, sequencing yielded under 150 million productive TCRbeta reads, which works out to an average of about 4.17 million reads per sample. Among the approximately 15 patients, ages ranged from about 31 to 80 years, some ten were men and 5 were women, and disease was TNM stage I to III.

Library method: multiplex PCR. Sequencing was performed on an Illumina HiSeq 2500. TCRbeta libraries were constructed through three rounds of nested PCR with primers (Table S4) according to protocols adapted from ARM-PCR. Before sequencing, PCR products in the 200-500 bp range were cut out of the gel and cleaned up using the QIAquick gel extraction kit. For the original study's pipeline: Trimmomatic was used to clean the reads, FLASH was used to merge the reads into complete CDR3 sequences, and MiTCR was used to assign the reads to V(D)J germline segments. Clonal diversity was calculated as the inverse Simpson's index using VDJtools. Productive reads were defined as in-frame sequences without a premature stop codon. TCRdb redid the processing of the public reads, applying fastp at Q25 and MiXCR, and retained in-frame beta chains. Each entry is one CDR3 protein sequence, shown with its most common DNA and genes. These V and J calls originate from TCRdb's pipeline instead of the authors' own analysis. This sample has about 200,000 distinct CDR3 sequences in its table, and roughly 70% of those were observed once. Jointly, the top ten make up approximately 25% of the sample.

CDR1 and CDR2 were assigned from the germline V gene (reference sequence) as GTSNPN and SVGIG. Reading from cysteine to phenylalanine, the CDR3 counts 14 amino acids. The DNA shown is the 42-base CDR3, in frame from base 1. V gives up 0 bases and J gives up 4 bases, and the segment between their germline ends measures 12 bases. This clonotype has just a few counts. Its recognized antigen is unknown. Base qualities were left out, and no much larger clone turns up one base away. The full study reports these points: Peripheral blood was not sequenced, so blood TCRbeta repertoires were not examined in the lung cancer patients of the study. Younger patients had significantly higher TCR diversity, and higher tumor TCR diversity was associated with shorter overall and disease-free survival. The cohort had only 15 or so patients, and the authors noted that larger samples and more detailed clinical data are needed. TCR diversity (inverse Simpson) was significantly higher in tumor than in normal lung tissue (around 450 vs 160, P = 0.0075, Mann-Whitney U test). Neither the sequencing platform nor unique molecular identifiers are named or mentioned anywhere in the methods. The top 100 clones accounted for a significantly larger cumulative portion of the repertoire in normal lung than in tumor tissue.

RNA was extracted from bulk unsorted tissue and checked for quality with a NanoDrop ND-1000 and an Agilent 2100. All donors had newly diagnosed lung cancer, had not received prior chemotherapy, and were admitted for thoracic surgery in China between August and November 2014. Anyone who had undergone radiotherapy or chemotherapy before, or who had another cancer at the same time, was left out of the study. Pieces of surgical tissue measuring about 1-2.1 cm3 were kept in RNAlater solution and held at -80 degrees C until needed. In this chain, TRBV30 is recombined with TRBJ1-2; the D gene identity is not certain. The sample was lung tumor tissue. The sequence was obtained from a man between 60 and 75 years old with non-small cell lung cancer. The CDR3 corresponds to CAWSVPERVYGYTF. The sequence in DNA is TGTGCCTGGAGTGTACCAGAGAGAGTCTATGGCTACACCTTC.